The clone carrying this T cell receptor beta chain was seen a few times. The antigen is not known. These data belong to a study of T-cell memory formation after mild COVID-19. For the study at large: The study found TCR clusters largely donor specific. General study results and limits: Day 15 to 85 contracting clones showed balanced CD4/CD8; day 15 to 37 expanders favored CD4+. Chiefly within CM and EM were the contracting CD4+ clones; CD8+ ones were within EMRA.

Using its own MiXCR run on the 5' RACE reads, TCRdb lists one record per CDR3 protein. The data show 200,000 to 300,000 distinct CDR3 sequences, 7.5% to 10% seen once. Sequencing was performed on PBMCs or a T cell subset sorted from them (not recorded which). The receptor was derived from a man in his late teens or twenties who had mild COVID-19 (a few samples of this study predate the infection). Cell type and time point are not known.

CDR3 in amino acids: CASSLVLPGASAYEQYF. Here the CDR3 DNA reads TGTGCCAGCAGCTTAGTGCTACCAGGCGCTAGCGCCTACGAGCAGTACTTC. The chain uses TRBV7-2 and TRBJ2-7; TRBD2 is a possible D gene (6 bases). Trimming removed 1 base at V and 2 bases at J, with 18 bases between. The CDR3 contains 17 residues. Germline loops: CDR1 SGHTA, CDR2 FQGNSA.